This TCR beta chain originates from a study of blood T cell repertoires in COVID-19. Turning to the study itself: Whether acute or convalescent, the COVID-19 samples came from the United States, Italy and Spain. T cells, B-cell-depleted T cells, or PBMCs supplied cDNA or gDNA.

Authors' processing steps: Estimated nucleated cell counts came from reference gene primer amplification. Measured with immunoSEQ multiplex PCR; TCRdb has only the in-frame clones, and not every one. That table supplies the V and J calls and clone size; D and trimming were determined from the DNA. The sample has approximately 200,000 clones; 65% to 85% are singletons. Sequenced input: peripheral blood. This receptor was obtained from a woman in her 30s who had recovered from COVID-19.

This CDR3 is CASSVGVAGGNEQFF. The CDR3 DNA reads as TGTGCCAGCAGCGTAGGGGTAGCGGGAGGGAATGAGCAGTTCTTC. This rearrangement joins TRBV9 to TRBJ2-1; 11 bases map to TRBD2. The CDR3 extends over 15 amino acids. The V gene's germline CDR1 is SGDLS and CDR2 YYNGEE. Trimming took 0 bases from V and 7 from J; bases not matched to a gene: 3.